What follows is one T cell receptor beta chain and its context. The data stem from a study of blood T cell repertoires in COVID-19. Overall study: Specimens from acute and convalescent COVID-19 originated in the United States, Italy and Spain. PBMCs, B-cell-depleted T cells, or T cells were the source of the cDNA or gDNA that made up the material.

The CDR3 is 14 residues long. Trimming took off 0 bases at V and 5 bases at J, with 8 bases between the two ends. Germline assignment: CDR1 SGHAT and CDR2 FQNNGV. Per the authors' pipeline: Amplification with reference gene primers provided the estimates of nucleated cell counts. Data came from immunoSEQ multiplex PCR; TCRdb stores just in-frame clones and leaves some out. For V, J and clone size, that table is used; D and trimming come from the DNA. The profile covers more than 110,000 clones, with over 65% appearing a single time and 3.5% to 5.5% taken by the ten largest. The chain recombines TRBV11-2 with TRBJ1-5; D is undetermined. The TCR sequence derives from an elderly woman with active or convalescent COVID-19. Specimen: peripheral blood. CDR3 sequence: CASSLDYSYQPQHF. The CDR3 coding sequence is TGTGCCAGCAGCTTAGATTACAGCTATCAGCCCCAGCATTTT. Full variable domain (outside the CDR3, taken from reference TRBV11-2 and TRBJ1-5): EAGVAQSPRYKIIEKRQSVAFWCNPISGHATLYWYQQILGQGPKLLIQFQNNGVVDDSQLPKDRFSAERLKGVDSTLKIQPAKLEDSAVYLCASSLDYSYQPQHFGDGTRLSIL.